Below, 10 T cell receptor beta chains from the same sample are listed, as sequenced in a study of metastatic and nonmetastatic thyroid tumors. With MiXCR, TCRdb reprocessed the PCR reads. The repertoire holds fewer than 40,000 clones, about 21% seen once, with around 3% in the top ten. The entire patient cohort was treatment-naive prior to thyroid surgery. Sequencing input: tumor tissue. The receptor set was obtained from a male donor with papillary thyroid cancer or a benign thyroid nodule (not recorded which). Some clones in this sample may be carry-over from other donors' samples.

This clone was counted ten times or more. The genes are TRBV6-2 or TRBV6-3 and TRBJ2-2; D not resolved. Germline V gene data show CDR1 as MNHEY and CDR2 as SVGEGT. The CDR3 is 16 residues long. V lost 0 bases and J 6 bases, leaving 14 bases between the germline ends. The CDR3 protein is CASSYSTSAVAGELFF. CDR3 in DNA: TGTGCCAGCAGTTACTCGACATCCGCGGTCGCCGGGGAGCTGTTTTTT.

This clone has just one count. The chain combines TRBV4-1 with TRBJ2-3; 8 bases align to TRBD2. This CDR3 region has 16 residues. Germline lookup yields CDR1 MGHRA and CDR2 YSYEKL. V lost 2 bases, J lost 0 bases, and 4 bases stayed unmatched. The CDR3 sequence: CASSQSGGRSTDTQYF. In DNA, the CDR3 is TGCGCCAGCAGCCAAAGCGGGGGCCGTAGCACAGATACGCAGTATTTT.

The DNA of the CDR3 is TGTGCCAGCAGCGTCGAAGGTGGGAGAGCAGATACGCAGTATTTT. It yields the protein CASSVEGGRADTQYF. The chain is built from TRBV9 and TRBJ2-3; the D gene is possibly TRBD2 (5 bases). This CDR3 has 15 residues. V lost 2 bases to trimming and J lost 4 bases, with 14 bases between them. Germline V gives CDR1 SGDLS, CDR2 YYNGEE.

Only a few counts were recorded for this clone. The chain has TRBV6-1 and TRBJ2-7, with no clear D. V gave up 3 bases and J gave up 3 bases, with 12 bases separating them. Germline CDR1 reads MNHNS; CDR2 reads SASEGT. The CDR3 has 14 residues. The CDR3 here is CASSESGRLYEQYF. The CDR3 bases are TGTGCCAGCAGTGAGTCGGGCAGGCTCTACGAGCAGTACTTC.

This clone was seen repeatedly, ten times or more. Other DNA sequences in the sample encode the same CDR3. The rearrangement joins TRBV7-2 to TRBJ2-3, with D perhaps being TRBD1 or TRBD2 (5 bases each). Germline assignment: CDR1 SGHTA and CDR2 FQGNSA. The CDR3 consists of 14 residues. The ends were cut back, 0 bases at V and 3 bases at J, with 7 bases in the middle. CDR3 in amino acids: CASSLAGVTDTQYF. In nucleotides, the CDR3 is TGTGCCAGCAGCTTAGCGGGGGTTACAGATACGCAGTATTTT.

The chain employs TRBV6-1 and TRBJ2-7; TRBD1 aligns across 10 bases. The CDR3 is 15 residues long. V shed 7 bases, J shed 4 bases, and the junction held 10 bases outside the gene matches. Germline lookup yields CDR1 MNHNS and CDR2 SASEGT. CDR3 loop: CASIVSWTGGYEQYF. The CDR3 DNA reads TGTGCCAGCATCGTCTCCTGGACAGGGGGGTACGAGCAGTACTTC.

This clone was detected ten times or more. The J gene is TRBJ1-2, the V gene TRBV20-1; TRBD1 is a possible D gene (6 bases). Germline V gene data show CDR1 as DFQATT and CDR2 as SNEGSKA (reference sequence). The CDR3 spans 13 residues. V gave up 2 bases and J gave up 7 bases, with 14 bases separating them. The DNA of the CDR3 is TGCAGTGCTAGAACAGGGATCGTTTCTGGCTACACCTTC. This codes for CSARTGIVSGYTF.

The chain carries TRBV28 and TRBJ1-2; D might be TRBD1 (5 bases). CDR1 is MDHEN, CDR2 SYDVKM, per germline. The CDR3 is made up of 13 amino acids. V was pared by 2 bases and J by 8 bases, with 12 bases between. The CDR3: CASSLEGLSGYTF. CDR3 nucleotide sequence: TGTGCCAGCAGTTTAGAGGGGCTCTCGGGCTACACCTTC.

The chain has TRBV11-2 and TRBJ2-1, with TRBD2 matching over 13 bases. The germline CDR1 and CDR2 sequences are SGHAT and FQNNGV. V gave up 6 bases and J gave up 15 bases; unmatched junction bases: 8. The CDR3 has 13 amino acids. CDR3 residues: CASRRLAGGPMFF. CDR3 DNA sequence: TGTGCCAGCAGAAGACTAGCGGGAGGTCCTATGTTCTTC.

The chain links TRBV20-1 to TRBJ2-3, with a weak D call TRBD2 (6 bases). V was trimmed by 2 bases and J by 1 base, leaving 10 bases between them. The CDR3 is 14 residues long. The germline gives CDR1 DFQATT, CDR2 SNEGSKA (reference sequence). CDR3 DNA: TGCAGTGCTAGAACCGGGGGAGGCACAGATACGCAGTATTTT. Translated, it gives CSARTGGGTDTQYF.